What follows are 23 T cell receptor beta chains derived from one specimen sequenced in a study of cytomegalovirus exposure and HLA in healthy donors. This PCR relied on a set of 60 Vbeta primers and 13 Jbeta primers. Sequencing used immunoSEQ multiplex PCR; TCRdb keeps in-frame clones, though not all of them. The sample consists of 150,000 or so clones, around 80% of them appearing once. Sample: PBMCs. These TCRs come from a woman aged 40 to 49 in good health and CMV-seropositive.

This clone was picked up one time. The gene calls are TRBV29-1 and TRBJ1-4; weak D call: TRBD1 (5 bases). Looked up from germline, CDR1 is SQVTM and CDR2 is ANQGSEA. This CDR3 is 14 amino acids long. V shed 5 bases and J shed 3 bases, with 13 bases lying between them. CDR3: CSVFLGRANEKLFF. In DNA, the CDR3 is TGCAGCGTTTTTCTTGGCAGGGCTAATGAAAAACTGTTTTTT.

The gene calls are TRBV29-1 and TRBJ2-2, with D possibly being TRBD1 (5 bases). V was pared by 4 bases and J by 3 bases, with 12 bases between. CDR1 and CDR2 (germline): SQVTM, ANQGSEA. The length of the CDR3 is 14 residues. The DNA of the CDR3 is TGCAGCGTTGGAAGGCCAGGGTACACCGGGGAGCTGTTTTTT. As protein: CSVGRPGYTGELFF.

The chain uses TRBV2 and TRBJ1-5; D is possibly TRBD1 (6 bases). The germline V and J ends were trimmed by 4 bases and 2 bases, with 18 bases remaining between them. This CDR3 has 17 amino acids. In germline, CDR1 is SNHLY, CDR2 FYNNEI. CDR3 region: CASSARDTSIGNQPQHF. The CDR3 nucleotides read TGTGCCAGCAGTGCCCGGGACACATCGATTGGCAATCAGCCCCAGCATTTT.

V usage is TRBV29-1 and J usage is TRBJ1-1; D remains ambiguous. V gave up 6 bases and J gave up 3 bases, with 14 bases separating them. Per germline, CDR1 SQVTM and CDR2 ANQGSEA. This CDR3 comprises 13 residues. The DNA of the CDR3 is TGCAGCGTAGCCTCCTGGAGGGACACTGAAGCTTTCTTT. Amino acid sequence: CSVASWRDTEAFF.

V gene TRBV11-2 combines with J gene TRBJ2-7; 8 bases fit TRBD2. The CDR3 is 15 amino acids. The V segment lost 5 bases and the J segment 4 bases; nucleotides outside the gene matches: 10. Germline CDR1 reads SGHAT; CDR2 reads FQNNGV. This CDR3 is CASSRAGEGVYEQYF. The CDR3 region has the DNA TGTGCCAGCAGCAGAGCGGGAGAGGGGGTTTACGAGCAGTACTTC.

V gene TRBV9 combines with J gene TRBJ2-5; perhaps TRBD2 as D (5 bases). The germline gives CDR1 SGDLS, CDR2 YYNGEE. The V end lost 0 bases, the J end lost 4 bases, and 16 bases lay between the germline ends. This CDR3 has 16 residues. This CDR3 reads CASSVEGGPARETQYF. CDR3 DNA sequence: TGTGCCAGCAGCGTAGAGGGCGGGCCAGCGCGAGAGACCCAGTACTTC. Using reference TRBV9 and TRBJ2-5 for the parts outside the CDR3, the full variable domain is DSGVTQTPKHLITATGQRVTLRCSPRSGDLSVYWYQQSLDQGLQFLIQYYNGEERAKGNILERFSAQQFPDLHSELNLSSLELGDSALYFCASSVEGGPARETQYFGPGTRLLVL.

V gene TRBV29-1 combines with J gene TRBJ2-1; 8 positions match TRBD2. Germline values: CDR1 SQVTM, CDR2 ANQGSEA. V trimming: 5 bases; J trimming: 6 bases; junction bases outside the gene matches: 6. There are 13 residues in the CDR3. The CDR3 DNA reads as TGCAGCGTTATGGGACTAGTGCGCAATGAGCAGTTCTTC. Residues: CSVMGLVRNEQFF.

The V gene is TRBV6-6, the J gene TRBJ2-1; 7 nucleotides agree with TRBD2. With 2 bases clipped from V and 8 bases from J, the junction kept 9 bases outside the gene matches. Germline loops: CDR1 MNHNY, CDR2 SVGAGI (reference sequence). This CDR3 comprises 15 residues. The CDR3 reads CASSYPAGAEDEQFF. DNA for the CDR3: TGTGCCAGCAGTTACCCGGCGGGAGCGGAGGATGAGCAGTTCTTC.

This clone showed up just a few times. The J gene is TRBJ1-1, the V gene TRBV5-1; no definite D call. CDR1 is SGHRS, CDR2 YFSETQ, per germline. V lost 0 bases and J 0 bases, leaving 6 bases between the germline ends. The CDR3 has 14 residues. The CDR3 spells CASSLGTMNTEAFF. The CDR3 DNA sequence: TGCGCCAGCAGCTTGGGGACTATGAACACTGAAGCTTTCTTT.

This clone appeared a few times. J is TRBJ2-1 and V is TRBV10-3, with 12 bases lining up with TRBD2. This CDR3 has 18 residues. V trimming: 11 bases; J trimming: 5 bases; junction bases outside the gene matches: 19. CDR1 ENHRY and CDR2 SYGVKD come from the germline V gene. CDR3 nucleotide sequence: TGTGCCGCGCGAAGACTAGCGGGGGTTGGGGAAACTCACAATGAGCAGTTCTTC. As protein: CAARRLAGVGETHNEQFF.

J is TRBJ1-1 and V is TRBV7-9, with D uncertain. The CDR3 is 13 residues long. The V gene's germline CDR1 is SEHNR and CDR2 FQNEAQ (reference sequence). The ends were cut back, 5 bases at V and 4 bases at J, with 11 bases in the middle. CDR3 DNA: TGTGCCAGCAGCGTAGGCGGTTTCACTGAAGCTTTCTTT. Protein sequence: CASSVGGFTEAFF.

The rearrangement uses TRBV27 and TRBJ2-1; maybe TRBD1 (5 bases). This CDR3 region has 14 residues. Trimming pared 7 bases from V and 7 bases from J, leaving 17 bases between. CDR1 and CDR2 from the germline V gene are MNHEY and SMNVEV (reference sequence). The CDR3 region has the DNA TGTGCCAGCATCCCACCGGGCGCAGGGAATGAGCAGTTCTTC. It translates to CASIPPGAGNEQFF.

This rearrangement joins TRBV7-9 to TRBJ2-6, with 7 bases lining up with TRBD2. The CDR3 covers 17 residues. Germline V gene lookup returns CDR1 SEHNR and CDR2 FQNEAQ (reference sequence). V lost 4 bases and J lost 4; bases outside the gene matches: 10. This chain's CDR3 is CASSYPGRGTGANVLTF. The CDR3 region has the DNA TGTGCCAGCAGCTACCCGGGGAGGGGAACCGGGGCCAACGTCCTGACTTTC.

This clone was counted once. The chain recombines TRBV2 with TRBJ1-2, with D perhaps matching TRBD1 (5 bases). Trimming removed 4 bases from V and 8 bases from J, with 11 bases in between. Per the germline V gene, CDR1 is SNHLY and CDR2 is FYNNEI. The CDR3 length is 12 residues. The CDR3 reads CASSVRVTGYTF. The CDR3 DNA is TGTGCCAGCAGTGTCAGGGTAACAGGCTACACCTTC.

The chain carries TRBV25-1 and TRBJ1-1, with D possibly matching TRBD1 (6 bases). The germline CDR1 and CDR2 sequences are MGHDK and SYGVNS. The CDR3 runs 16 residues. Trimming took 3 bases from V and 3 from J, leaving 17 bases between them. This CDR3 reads CASSEGLGQPYTEAFF. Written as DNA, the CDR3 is TGTGCCAGCAGTGAGGGGCTAGGACAGCCTTACACTGAAGCTTTCTTT.

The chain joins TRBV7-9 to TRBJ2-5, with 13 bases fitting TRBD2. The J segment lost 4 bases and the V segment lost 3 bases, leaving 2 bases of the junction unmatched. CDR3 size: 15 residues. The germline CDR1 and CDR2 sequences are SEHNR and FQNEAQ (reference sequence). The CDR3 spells CASSFGTSGIETQYF. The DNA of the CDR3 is TGTGCCAGCAGCTTCGGGACTAGCGGGATAGAGACCCAGTACTTC.

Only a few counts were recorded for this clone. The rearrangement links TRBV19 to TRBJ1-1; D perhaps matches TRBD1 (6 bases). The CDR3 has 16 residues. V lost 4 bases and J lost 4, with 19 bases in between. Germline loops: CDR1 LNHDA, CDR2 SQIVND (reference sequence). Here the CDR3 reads CASSRDNPPGGTEAFF. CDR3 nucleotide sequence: TGTGCCAGTAGTAGGGACAACCCCCCGGGTGGCACTGAAGCTTTCTTT. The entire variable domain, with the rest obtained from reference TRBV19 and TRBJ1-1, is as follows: DGGITQSPKYLFRKEGQNVTLSCEQNLNHDAMYWYRQDPGQGLRLIYYSQIVNDFQKGDIAEGYSVSREKKESFPLTVTSAQKNPTAFYLCASSRDNPPGGTEAFFGQGTRLTVV.

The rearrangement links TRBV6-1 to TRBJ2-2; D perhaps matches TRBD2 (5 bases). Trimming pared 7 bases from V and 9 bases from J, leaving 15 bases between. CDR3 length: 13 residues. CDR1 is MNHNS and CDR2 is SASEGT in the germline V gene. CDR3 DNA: TGTGCCAGCACTGACTACTACTTCCGGGAGCTGTTTTTT. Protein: CASTDYYFRELFF.

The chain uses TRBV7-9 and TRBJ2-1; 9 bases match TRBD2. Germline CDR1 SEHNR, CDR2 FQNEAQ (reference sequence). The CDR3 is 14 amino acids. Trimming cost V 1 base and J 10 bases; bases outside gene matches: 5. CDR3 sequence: CASSLDVTSGEQFF. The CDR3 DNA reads TGTGCCAGCAGCTTAGATGTGACTAGCGGCGAGCAGTTCTTC.

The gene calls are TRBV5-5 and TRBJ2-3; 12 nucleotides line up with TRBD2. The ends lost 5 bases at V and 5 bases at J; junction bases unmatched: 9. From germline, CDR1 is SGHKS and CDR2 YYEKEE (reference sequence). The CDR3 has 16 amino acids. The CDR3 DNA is TGTGCCAGCAGTCCTCCCGGACTAGCGGGAAAAGATACGCAGTATTTT. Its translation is CASSPPGLAGKDTQYF.

This chain's CDR3 is CASSFSSYQETQYF. CDR3 coding DNA: TGCGCCAGCAGCTTTTCTTCCTACCAAGAGACCCAGTACTTC. V is TRBV5-1 and J is TRBJ2-5; D gene uncertain. CDR1 and CDR2 from the germline V gene are SGHRS and YFSETQ. V lost 2 bases, J lost 0 bases, and 8 bases lay in between. The CDR3 runs to 14 residues.

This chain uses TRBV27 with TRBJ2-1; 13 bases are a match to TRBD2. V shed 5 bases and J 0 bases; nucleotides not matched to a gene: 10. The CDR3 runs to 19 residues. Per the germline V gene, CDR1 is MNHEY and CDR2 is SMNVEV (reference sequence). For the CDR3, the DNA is TGTGCCAGCAGTACCTTACTAGCGGGAGGGAAGACCTCCTACAATGAGCAGTTCTTC. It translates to CASSTLLAGGKTSYNEQFF.

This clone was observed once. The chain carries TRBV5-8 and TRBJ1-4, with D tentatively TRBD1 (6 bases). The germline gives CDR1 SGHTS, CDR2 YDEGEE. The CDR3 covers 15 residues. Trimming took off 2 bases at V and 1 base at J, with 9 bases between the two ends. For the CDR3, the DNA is TGTGCCAGCAGCTTAAGGGACATAACTAATGAAAAACTGTTTTTT. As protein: CASSLRDITNEKLFF.